These 17 T cell receptor beta chains came from one sample sequenced in a study of control samples from healthy donors and cancer patients. The method was immunoSEQ multiplex PCR; TCRdb's version includes in-frame clones alone and lacks a portion of them. The sample has roughly 100,000 clones; around 92% are singletons. The sample comprised blood. Receptors were obtained from a woman aged 18-35 years in good health.

The chain employs TRBV10-1 and TRBJ1-1; D possibly corresponds to TRBD1 (6 bases). The CDR3 is made up of 13 amino acids. V was pared by 4 bases and J by 7 bases, with 13 bases between. The germline V gene has CDR1 WNHNN and CDR2 SYGVQD (reference sequence). CDR3 protein: CASSAGRGDEAFF. CDR3 DNA sequence: TGCGCCAGCAGTGCCGGGAGGGGGGATGAAGCTTTCTTT.

This chain uses TRBV7-9 with TRBJ1-6, with 7 bases identical to TRBD1. The CDR3 extends over 15 amino acids. V gave up 4 bases and J gave up 9 bases; unmatched junction bases: 9. Per germline, CDR1 SEHNR and CDR2 FQNEAQ (reference sequence). In DNA, the CDR3 is TGTGCCAGCAGCTACCCGGGACAGAAAGGTTCACCCCTCCACTTT. It specifies CASSYPGQKGSPLHF.

The rearrangement joins TRBV6-4 to TRBJ2-3; 14 positions agree with TRBD2. Trimming at V came to 4 bases and at J to 6 bases, leaving 0 bases not matched to a gene. From germline, CDR1 is MRHNA and CDR2 SNTAGT. CDR3 length: 14 amino acids. This CDR3 reads CASSGTSGGDTQYF. CDR3 nucleotides: TGTGCCAGCAGTGGGACTAGCGGGGGGGATACGCAGTATTTT.

The chain employs TRBV7-8 and TRBJ1-5; maybe TRBD1 (6 bases). V lost 5 bases to trimming and J lost 1 base, with 18 bases between them. CDR3 length: 17 amino acids. From germline, CDR1 is SGHVS and CDR2 FQNEAQ. Here the CDR3 DNA reads TGTGCCAGCAGCCTCAGACAGGTACGGGCAAGCAATCAGCCCCAGCATTTT. It specifies CASSLRQVRASNQPQHF.

The chain is built from TRBV24-1 and TRBJ1-5, with 7 bases fitting TRBD1. The germline V gene encodes CDR1 KGHDR and CDR2 SFDVKD. The CDR3 is 15 amino acids. Trimming took 3 bases from V and 1 from J; bases not matched to a gene: 2. The CDR3 DNA reads TGTGCCACCAGTGATACAGGGGAAAGCAATCAGCCCCAGCATTTT. This gives the protein CATSDTGESNQPQHF.

The V gene is TRBV7-6, the J gene TRBJ2-5; 8 bases match TRBD1. Trimming removed 4 bases from V and 5 bases from J; junction bases left unmatched: 9. CDR1 is SGHVS and CDR2 is FNYEAQ in the germline V gene. This CDR3 is 15 amino acids long. CDR3 DNA sequence: TGTGCCAGCAGCTCAAGGGACAGGCCAGGGGAGACCCAGTACTTC. Protein sequence: CASSSRDRPGETQYF.

The chain is built from TRBV4-1 and TRBJ1-6; TRBD1 matches at 7 bases. After removal of 0 bases from V and 15 bases from J, the junction contained 11 bases not matched to a gene. CDR1 MGHRA and CDR2 YSYEKL come from the germline V gene. This CDR3 contains 15 residues. The CDR3 DNA sequence: TGCGCCAGCAGCCAAGAGTGGACAGGTTTAATTAACCTCCACTTT. It encodes CASSQEWTGLINLHF.

This clone was detected only a few times. The rearrangement links TRBV7-7 to TRBJ2-5, with D maybe TRBD1 (6 bases). Trimming stripped 5 bases from V and 3 bases from J, with 16 bases between. This CDR3 spans 15 amino acids. Germline V gene sequence: CDR1 SSHAT, CDR2 FNYEAQ (reference sequence). The CDR3 coding sequence is TGTGCCAGCAGCCAATCCGGGACAATGAAAGAGACCCAGTACTTC. This gives the protein CASSQSGTMKETQYF.

The chain has TRBV4-1 and TRBJ2-2; D remains unclear. This CDR3 has 17 residues. The V end was cut by 3 bases, the J end by 6 bases, with 20 bases between. CDR1 is MGHRA, CDR2 YSYEKL, per germline. The DNA for the CDR3 is TGCGCCAGCAGCCATCCCCGGGCTCTACTGCGCCCCGGGGAGCTGTTTTTT. This sequence encodes CASSHPRALLRPGELFF.

This chain connects TRBV27 to TRBJ2-2; 7 positions match TRBD1. CDR1 MNHEY and CDR2 SMNVEV come from the germline V gene (reference sequence). J lost 5 bases, V lost 3 bases, and 18 bases had no gene match. This CDR3 contains 19 residues. CDR3 sequence (DNA): TGTGCCAGCAGTTTGTTGGGCCCTACAGGGGCCGGGGATACCGGGGAGCTGTTTTTT. Residues: CASSLLGPTGAGDTGELFF.

The chain carries TRBV27 and TRBJ1-2; unclear D gene. Germline CDR1 is MNHEY and CDR2 is SMNVEV (reference sequence). V was clipped by 7 bases and J by 0 bases, with 6 bases between them. The CDR3 is 12 amino acids. In nucleotides, the CDR3 is TGTGCCAGCAAAGGGTCTAACTATGGCTACACCTTC. Amino acid sequence: CASKGSNYGYTF.

The chain carries TRBV10-3 and TRBJ2-1; D ambiguous. Trimming left V 8 bases short and J 1 base short, with 6 bases between. The CDR3 covers 12 residues. Germline V lookup: CDR1 ENHRY, CDR2 SYGVKD. This chain's CDR3 is CAIARSYNEQFF. CDR3 nucleotide sequence: TGTGCCATCGCGAGGTCCTACAATGAGCAGTTCTTC.

The chain combines TRBV6-2 or TRBV6-3 with TRBJ2-3; 11 bases align to TRBD2. The V segment lost 2 bases and the J segment 5 bases; nucleotides outside the gene matches: 3. This CDR3 contains 15 residues. CDR1 MNHEY and CDR2 SVGEGT come from the germline V gene. CDR3 in amino acids: CASSYPGLAVDTQYF. CDR3 nucleotides: TGTGCCAGCAGTTACCCGGGACTAGCGGTAGATACGCAGTATTTT.

V usage is TRBV7-9 and J usage is TRBJ1-2; D is uncertain. With 2 bases removed from V and 4 bases from J, the gap between germline ends came to 11 bases. The CDR3 is made up of 14 amino acids. Germline V gives CDR1 SEHNR, CDR2 FQNEAQ (reference sequence). The CDR3 sequence is CASSLFGTSYGYTF. The CDR3 coding sequence is TGTGCCAGCAGCTTATTTGGTACTAGCTATGGCTACACCTTC.

The V call is TRBV12-5, the J call TRBJ1-1; D ambiguous. V lost 0 bases to trimming and J lost 1 base, with 6 bases between them. CDR3 length: 14 amino acids. Looked up from germline, CDR1 is LGHNT and CDR2 is FRNRAP. The CDR3 sequence is CASGLVNRNTEAFF. As DNA, the CDR3 is TGTGCTAGTGGTTTGGTAAACAGGAACACTGAAGCTTTCTTT.

J is TRBJ1-1 and V is TRBV21-1. TRBV21-1 is described as a pseudogene. The CDR3 contains 13 residues. The CDR3 is CASSKVTNTEAFF. Written as DNA, the CDR3 is TGTGCCAGCAGCAAAGTGACGAACACTGAAGCTTTCTTT.

J is TRBJ2-7 and V is TRBV6-5; D uncertain. This CDR3 has 12 residues. Deletions cut 10 bases from V and 2 bases from J, with 12 bases between. The germline gives CDR1 MNHEY, CDR2 SVGAGI. The CDR3 DNA sequence: TGTGCCACGTCGGGCATCACCTACGAGCAGTACTTC. This codes for CATSGITYEQYF.